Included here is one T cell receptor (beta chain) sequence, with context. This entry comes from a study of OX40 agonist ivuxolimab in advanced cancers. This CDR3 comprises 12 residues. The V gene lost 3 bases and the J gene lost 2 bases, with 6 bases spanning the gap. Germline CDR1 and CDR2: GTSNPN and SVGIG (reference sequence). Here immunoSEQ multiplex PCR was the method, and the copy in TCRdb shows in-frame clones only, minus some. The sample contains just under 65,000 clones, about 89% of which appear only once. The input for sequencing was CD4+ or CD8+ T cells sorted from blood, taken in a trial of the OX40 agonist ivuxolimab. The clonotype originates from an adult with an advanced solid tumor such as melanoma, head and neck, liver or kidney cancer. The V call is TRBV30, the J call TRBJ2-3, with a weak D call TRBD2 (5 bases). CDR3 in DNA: TGTGCCTGGAGCGGGAACACAGATACGCAGTATTTT. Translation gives CAWSGNTDTQYF.